This T cell receptor beta chain was obtained from a study of identical twins. Findings of the study overall: Cord blood beta clonotypes that were abundant carried fewer insertions, and memory repertoires showed no such trend.

TCRdb analysed the 5' RACE reads with MiXCR anew, one entry per CDR3 protein. Found here are hundreds of thousands of distinct CDR3 sequences, roughly 18% of them singletons; the top ten hold 13%. This clonotype was seen a single time. The antigen remains undetermined. Each donor (without exception) was a healthy Caucasian. CDR3 length: 14 residues. The V segment lost 3 bases and the J segment 7 bases; nucleotides outside the gene matches: 8. Germline V CDR1 and CDR2: SGHAT, FQNNGV. A further study also used this sample, focusing on T cells expressing NK-cell markers. From that report: Source material for TCR beta repertoires consisted of sorted CD3+CD56+NKG2C+, CD3+CD56+NKG2C- and CD3+CD56-NKG2C+ T cells. About six donors showed dominant NKG2C+ clonotypes comprising about 1.0-7.5% of their CD8+ T cells.

This receptor was obtained from a woman aged 18-29 years in good health. The gene calls are TRBV11-2 and TRBJ1-1, with 7 nucleotides matching TRBD1. Sequences were obtained from PBMCs. The CDR3 loop reads CASSLREGAVEAFF. The CDR3 coding sequence is TGTGCCAGCAGCTTGCGAGAGGGGGCCGTTGAAGCTTTCTTT.